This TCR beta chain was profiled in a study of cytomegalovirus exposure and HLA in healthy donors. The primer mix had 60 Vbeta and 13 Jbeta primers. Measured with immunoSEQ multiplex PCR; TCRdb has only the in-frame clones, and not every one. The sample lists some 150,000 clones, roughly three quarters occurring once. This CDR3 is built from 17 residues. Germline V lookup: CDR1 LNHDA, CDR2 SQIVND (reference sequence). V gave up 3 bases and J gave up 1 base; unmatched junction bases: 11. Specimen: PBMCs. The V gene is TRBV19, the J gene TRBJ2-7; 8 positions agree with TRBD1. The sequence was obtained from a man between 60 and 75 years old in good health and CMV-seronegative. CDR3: CASSILGAGTGSYEQYF. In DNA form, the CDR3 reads TGTGCCAGTAGTATTCTGGGGGCCGGGACAGGTTCCTACGAGCAGTACTTC.